The 9 T cell receptor beta chains below all came from one sample that was sequenced in a study of Ad26.COV2.S vaccination and SARS-CoV-2 variants. Assay: immunoSEQ multiplex PCR; the TCRdb copy retains only in-frame clones and omits some. The sample records some 250,000 clones, roughly 90% being singletons. As for treatment: roughly 19 received Ad26.COV2.S at low or high dose, single or two shots; about five received placebo; per-sample allocation not given. The samples date from day 63 after the first vaccine or placebo injection. This specimen consisted of peripheral blood, obtained in a trial of Ad26.COV2.S vaccine versus placebo. The receptors were gathered from a person aged 18-65 years who received the Ad26.COV2.S COVID-19 vaccine or a placebo.

The V call is TRBV5-1, the J call TRBJ2-1, with 9 bases that match TRBD1. Germline CDR1 reads SGHRS; CDR2 reads YFSETQ. This CDR3 has 15 residues. V was pared by 0 bases and J by 8 bases, with 6 bases of the junction left unmatched. CDR3 sequence: CASSLGQGVSYEQFF. The CDR3 DNA is TGCGCCAGCAGCTTGGGACAGGGGGTTTCGTATGAGCAGTTCTTC.

This sequence joins TRBV4-3 and TRBJ1-5; D is unclear. Germline-derived CDR1 and CDR2 are LGHNA and YSLEER. This CDR3 is 15 amino acids long. V lost 0 bases, J lost 7 bases, and 13 bases lay in between. The CDR3 DNA is TGCGCCAGCAGCCAAGAAGAAGGGATGGGCCAGCCCCAGCATTTT. Protein sequence: CASSQEEGMGQPQHF.

The chain carries TRBV19 and TRBJ2-1; 8 bases are shared with TRBD2. Germline-derived CDR1 and CDR2 are LNHDA and SQIVND (reference sequence). Trimming at V came to 7 bases and at J to 2 bases, leaving 7 bases not matched to a gene. The CDR3 is 15 amino acids. The CDR3 nucleotides are TGTGCCAGTACCCCCGGGACTAGTCCCTACAATGAGCAGTTCTTC. Translated: CASTPGTSPYNEQFF.

The chain combines TRBV5-1 with TRBJ2-3, with 9 nucleotides matching TRBD2. CDR3 length: 19 residues. The germline V gene encodes CDR1 SGHRS and CDR2 YFSETQ. The J segment lost 0 bases and the V segment lost 0 bases, leaving 11 bases of the junction unmatched. The CDR3, as DNA: TGCGCCAGCAGCTTGGAGGGCGGGGGGGCCCTTCCTAGCACAGATACGCAGTATTTT. It specifies CASSLEGGGALPSTDTQYF. Together with reference TRBV5-1 and TRBJ2-3, the CDR3 gives the full variable domain: KAGVTQTPRYLIKTRGQQVTLSCSPISGHRSVSWYQQTPGQGLQFLFEYFSETQRNKGNFPGRFSGRQFSNSRSEMNVSTLELGDSALYLCASSLEGGGALPSTDTQYFGPGTRLTVL.

The rearrangement joins TRBV5-1 to TRBJ2-1, with 8 bases identical to TRBD2. The junction had 4 bases not matched to a gene; V was cut back by 1 base and J by 4 bases. The CDR3 is made up of 15 amino acids. Germline CDR1 is SGHRS and CDR2 is YFSETQ. CDR3 coding DNA: TGCGCCAGCAGCTTGTCTAGCGGGTCTTACAATGAGCAGTTCTTC. It translates to CASSLSSGSYNEQFF.

The genes are TRBV24-1 and TRBJ2-2; D is ambiguous. V was trimmed by 1 base and J by 9 bases, leaving 11 bases between them. The germline V gene has CDR1 KGHDR and CDR2 SFDVKD. The CDR3 loop spans 14 amino acids. The CDR3 protein is CATSDFPGGRELFF. As DNA, the CDR3 is TGTGCCACCAGTGATTTCCCAGGTGGGAGGGAGCTGTTTTTT.

This chain links TRBV3-1 (or the pseudogene TRBV3-2) with TRBJ2-1, with no clear D. Per the germline V gene, CDR1 is LGHDT and CDR2 is YNNKEL (reference sequence). V shed 0 bases and J shed 5 bases, with 14 bases lying between them. CDR3 length equals 16 residues. CDR3 nucleotide sequence: TGTGCCAGCAGCCAAGATAATAGGGCAATGGACAATGAGCAGTTCTTC. The encoded protein is CASSQDNRAMDNEQFF.

This chain joins TRBV29-1 and TRBJ2-5; D uncertain. This CDR3 has 12 residues. Trimming shortened V by 4 bases and J by 9 bases, and 15 bases separated the two germline ends. CDR1 and CDR2 (germline): SQVTM, ANQGSEA. Written as DNA, the CDR3 is TGCAGCGTTGGAAGCGTTGTTTGGGCCCAGTACTTC. Its protein is CSVGSVVWAQYF. The full variable domain, its missing parts supplied by reference TRBV29-1 and TRBJ2-5, is SAVISQKPSRDICQRGTSLTIQCQVDSQVTMMFWYRQQPGQSLTLIATANQGSEATYESGFVIDKFPISRPNLTFSTLTVSNMSPEDSSIYLCSVGSVVWAQYFGPGTRLLVL.

The chain uses TRBV27 and TRBJ2-7, with TRBD1 as a possible D gene (5 bases). There are 13 residues in the CDR3. The V end was cut by 6 bases, the J end by 2 bases, with 11 bases between. Germline-derived CDR1 and CDR2 are MNHEY and SMNVEV (reference sequence). The chain's CDR3 is CASRSPGPYEQYF. For the CDR3, the DNA is TGTGCCAGCAGATCCCCAGGGCCCTACGAGCAGTACTTC.